This passage covers 3 T cell receptor beta chains from one sample sequenced in a study of PD-L1 blockade in urothelial cancer. Specified time point: pretreatment peripheral blood. Some clones are missing from TCRdb's copy, which holds only in-frame ones; the method was immunoSEQ multiplex PCR. This sample has some 74,000 clones, with roughly 80% found just once. Sample: PBMCs, taken around atezolizumab (anti-PD-L1) treatment. The source of these receptors is a man aged 35-49 years with urothelial cancer.

The rearrangement links TRBV29-1 to TRBJ1-2, with 10 bases aligning to TRBD1. CDR3 size: 12 residues. Germline lookup yields CDR1 SQVTM and CDR2 ANQGSEA. In DNA, the CDR3 is TGCAGTGCGGGACAGGGGATCTATGGCTACACCTTC. It specifies CSAGQGIYGYTF. Variable domain in full (rest from reference TRBV29-1 and TRBJ1-2): SAVISQKPSRDICQRGTSLTIQCQVDSQVTMMFWYRQQPGQSLTLIATANQGSEATYESGFVIDKFPISRPNLTFSTLTVSNMSPEDSSIYLCSAGQGIYGYTFGSGTRLTVV.

This chain uses TRBV28 with TRBJ1-2; D is perhaps TRBD1 (6 bases). The V and J ends lost 9 bases and 4 bases respectively, with 15 bases between them. The CDR3 is made up of 13 amino acids. CDR1 and CDR2 (germline): MDHEN, SYDVKM. The CDR3 coding sequence is TGTGCCAGTCAGAGGACAGACACCTATGGCTACACCTTC. Encoded protein: CASQRTDTYGYTF.

V and J are TRBV30 and TRBJ2-7; 7 nucleotides line up with TRBD2. Germline V lookup: CDR1 GTSNPN, CDR2 SVGIG (reference sequence). The junction had 11 bases not matched to a gene; V was cut back by 1 base and J by 2 bases. The CDR3 covers 16 residues. CDR3 nucleotides: TGTGCCTGGAGTGATTGGGGGGGGACGGGACCCTACGAGCAGTACTTC. It encodes CAWSDWGGTGPYEQYF.